This T cell receptor beta chain was documented in a study of blood T cell repertoires in COVID-19. Looking at the study overall: T cells, B-cell-depleted T cells, or PBMCs provided the cDNA or gDNA that served as material.

Per the original data handling: Researchers report that nucleated cell counts were estimated from reference gene primer amplification. The method was immunoSEQ multiplex PCR; TCRdb's version includes in-frame clones alone and lacks a portion of them. Clone size and the V and J calls come from that table; the DNA yielded D and trimming. The sample lists about 86,000 clones; 82% were seen once. This clone was counted a few times. Germline assignment: CDR1 MNHEY and CDR2 SVGAGI. There are 14 residues in the CDR3. The V gene end was trimmed by 9 bases and the J gene end by 7 bases; junction bases not matched to a gene: 8.

The sequenced sample was peripheral blood. The chain employs TRBV6-5 and TRBJ2-2; 10 bases map to TRBD2. The clonotype originates from a woman over 75 with acute or convalescent COVID-19. The CDR3, as DNA: TGTGCCAGGGCCGAGCGGGAGGGGTACGGGGAGCTGTTTTTT. It yields the protein CARAEREGYGELFF.